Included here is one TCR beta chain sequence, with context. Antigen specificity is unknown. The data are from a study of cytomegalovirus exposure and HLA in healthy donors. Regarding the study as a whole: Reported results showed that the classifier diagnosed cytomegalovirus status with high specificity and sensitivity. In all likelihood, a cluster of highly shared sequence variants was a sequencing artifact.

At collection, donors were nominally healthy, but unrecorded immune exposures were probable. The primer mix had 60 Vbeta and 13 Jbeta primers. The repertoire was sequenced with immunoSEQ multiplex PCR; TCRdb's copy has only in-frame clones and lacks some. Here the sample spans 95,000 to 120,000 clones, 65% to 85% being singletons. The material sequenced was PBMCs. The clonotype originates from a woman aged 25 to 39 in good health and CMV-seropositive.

CDR3 sequence (DNA): TGTGCCAGCAGGGGGGACAGCACTGAAGCTTTCTTT. This codes for CASRGDSTEAFF. The J gene is TRBJ1-1, the V gene TRBV28, with TRBD1 matching over 7 bases. The V gene end was trimmed by 6 bases and the J gene end by 4 bases; junction bases not matched to a gene: 2. This CDR3 is 12 amino acids long. The V gene's germline CDR1 is MDHEN and CDR2 SYDVKM.